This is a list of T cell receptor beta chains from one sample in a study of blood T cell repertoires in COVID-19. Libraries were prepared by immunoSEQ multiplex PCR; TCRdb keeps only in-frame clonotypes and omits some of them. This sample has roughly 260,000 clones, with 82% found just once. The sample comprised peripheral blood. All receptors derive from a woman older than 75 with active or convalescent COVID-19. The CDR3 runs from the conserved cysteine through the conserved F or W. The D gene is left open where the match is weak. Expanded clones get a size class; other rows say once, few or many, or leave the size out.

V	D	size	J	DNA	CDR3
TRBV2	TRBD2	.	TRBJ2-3	TGTGCCAGCAGTACCGGGACTAGCGGGACTCTCACGCAGTATTTT	CASSTGTSGTLTQYF
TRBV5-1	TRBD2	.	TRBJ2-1	TGCGCCAGCAGGGTGAGACTAGCGGGAGGATGGTTCTTC	CASRVRLAGGWFF
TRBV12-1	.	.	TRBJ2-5	TGTGCCAGCAGCTCCACAATTGACAGGCGAGAGACCCAGTACTTC	CASSSTIDRRETQYF
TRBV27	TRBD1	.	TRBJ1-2	TGTGCCAGCAGTGACGGGACAGGCGGCGCTAACTATGGCTACACCTTC	CASSDGTGGANYGYTF
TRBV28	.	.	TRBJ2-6	TGTGCCAGCAGTTTAACGGGGACTGGGGCCAACGTCCTGACTTTC	CASSLTGTGANVLTF
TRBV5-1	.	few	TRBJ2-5	TGCGCCAGCAGTTCACTGTACCGAAGGGGTCAGCCTTGGGAGACCCAGTACTTC	CASSSLYRRGQPWETQYF
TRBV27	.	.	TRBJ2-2	TGTGCCAGCAGTTTTTTCGCCGGGGAGCTGTTTTTT	CASSFFAGELFF
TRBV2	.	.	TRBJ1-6	TGTGCCAGCAGTGGTCCGGCAGGGCCTAATTCACCCCTCCACTTT	CASSGPAGPNSPLHF
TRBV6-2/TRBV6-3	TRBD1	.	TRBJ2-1	TGTGCCAGCAGCCGGGACAGGGATGGTGAGCAGTTCTTC	CASSRDRDGEQFF
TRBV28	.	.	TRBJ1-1	TGTGCCAGCAAATCGGTCCACGGGAACACTGAAGCTTTCTTT	CASKSVHGNTEAFF
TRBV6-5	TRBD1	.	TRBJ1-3	TGTGCCAGCAGCGCGGGGCCGGGACAGGCGAACACCATATATTTT	CASSAGPGQANTIYF
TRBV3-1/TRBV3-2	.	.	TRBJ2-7	TGTGCCAGCAGCCAGCAGACAGTAAGCGAGCAGTACTTC	CASSQQTVSEQYF
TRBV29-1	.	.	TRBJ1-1	TGCAGCGTTGCCGAAGGAGGCACTGAAGCTTTCTTT	CSVAEGGTEAFF
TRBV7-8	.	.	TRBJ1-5	TGTGCCAGCAGCTTAGCTGGCGGTAATCAGCCCCAGCATTTT	CASSLAGGNQPQHF
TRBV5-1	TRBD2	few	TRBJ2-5	TGCGCCAGCAGCTTGGCAACTAGCGGGATCAGAGAGACCCAGTACTTC	CASSLATSGIRETQYF
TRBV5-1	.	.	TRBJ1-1	TGCGCCAGCAGCTTGGGAGAAGTAAACACTGAAGCTTTCTTT	CASSLGEVNTEAFF